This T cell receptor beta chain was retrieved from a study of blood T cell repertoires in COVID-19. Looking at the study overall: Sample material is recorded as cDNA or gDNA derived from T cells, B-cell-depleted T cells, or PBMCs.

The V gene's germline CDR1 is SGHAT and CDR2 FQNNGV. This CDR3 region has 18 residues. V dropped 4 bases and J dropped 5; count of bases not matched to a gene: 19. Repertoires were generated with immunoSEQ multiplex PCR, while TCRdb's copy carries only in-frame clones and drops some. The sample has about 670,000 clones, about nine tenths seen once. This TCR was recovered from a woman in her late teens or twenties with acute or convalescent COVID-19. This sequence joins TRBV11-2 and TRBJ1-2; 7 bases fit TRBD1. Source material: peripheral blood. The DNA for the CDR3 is TGTGCCAGCAGCTCCCATTTGGGGGACAGATCTACTCTTTATGGCTACACCTTC. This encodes CASSSHLGDRSTLYGYTF.